Each of the 12 T cell receptor beta chains below was sequenced from the same sample in a study of monozygotic twins with inflammatory bowel disease. No DNA is given; TCRdb re-called the 5' RACE reads and lists each CDR3 protein once. The listing contains 140,000 to 150,000 distinct CDR3 sequences. The source material was blood. The receptor set was obtained from a human donor with ulcerative colitis or Crohn's disease, or a healthy co-twin of an affected twin (not recorded which).

J is TRBJ2-2 and V is TRBV24-1. The CDR3 loop spans 14 amino acids. Germline V gives CDR1 KGHDR, CDR2 SFDVKD. The CDR3: CASSLGYGPGELFF.

The chain uses TRBV27 and TRBJ2-5. The CDR3 runs 11 residues. Per the germline V gene, CDR1 is MNHEY and CDR2 is SMNVEV (reference sequence). The chain's CDR3 is CASSTEETQYF.

The chain couples TRBV7-9 to TRBJ2-1; TCRdb picks TRBD1, but there is no DNA to check that call. The CDR3 contains 13 residues. Germline CDR1 reads SEHNR; CDR2 reads FQNEAQ (reference sequence). The CDR3 reads CATSRGLGNEQFF.

The chain uses TRBV6-5 and TRBJ2-5. Germline CDR1 MNHEY, CDR2 SVGAGI. CDR3 size: 13 residues. CDR3 sequence: CASKRNTQETQYF.

The rearrangement joins TRBV6-5 to TRBJ2-3; TCRdb returns TRBD2, unconfirmable since there is no DNA. CDR3 length: 15 residues. Germline V gene data show CDR1 as MNHEY and CDR2 as SVGAGI. The chain's CDR3 is CASSYSRREADTQYF.

V gene TRBV27 combines with J gene TRBJ1-1; TCRdb picks TRBD1, but there is no DNA to check that call. CDR1 and CDR2 (germline): MNHEY, SMNVEV (reference sequence). The CDR3 contains 12 residues. CDR3 loop: CATTDGLRGAFF.

The gene calls are TRBV11-2 and TRBJ1-4; TCRdb outputs TRBD1, but without DNA this stays unchecked. The CDR3 has 15 amino acids. The germline CDR1 and CDR2 sequences are SGHAT and FQNNGV. The chain's CDR3 is CASSRGTGDGEKLFF.

The chain uses TRBV28 and TRBJ2-2; TCRdb designates TRBD1, a call that cannot be tested without DNA. Germline CDR1 is MDHEN and CDR2 is SYDVKM. The CDR3 extends over 15 amino acids. The CDR3 loop is CASSLPGRDTGELFF.

This chain connects TRBV20-1 to TRBJ1-1; TCRdb names TRBD1, which stays unverified in the absence of DNA. Germline values: CDR1 DFQATT, CDR2 SNEGSKA (reference sequence). The CDR3 covers 13 residues. Here the CDR3 reads CSARLQGSTEAFF.

V and J are TRBV27 and TRBJ1-2; checking the TCRdb D call of TRBD1 is not possible without DNA. CDR1 is MNHEY and CDR2 is SMNVEV in the germline V gene (reference sequence). This CDR3 has 14 amino acids. The CDR3 spells CASSLSGQGDGYTF.

The chain combines TRBV11-2 with TRBJ2-3; without DNA, the TCRdb call of TRBD1 cannot be checked. Germline V gene sequence: CDR1 SGHAT, CDR2 FQNNGV. The CDR3 covers 16 residues. CDR3 in amino acids: CASSIRRDRRTDTQYF.

The V call is TRBV20-1, the J call TRBJ1-5. CDR1 and CDR2 from the germline V gene are DFQATT and SNEGSKA (reference sequence). The CDR3 is 13 residues long. The CDR3 region is CSAIKILNQPQHF.